The T cell receptor beta chain under discussion was sequenced for a study of cytomegalovirus exposure and HLA in healthy donors (TCRdb year 2017). Background on the whole study: According to a later analysis, one platform produced both the 120 validation repertoires and the 730 or so repertoires of the first cohort. The aim of the study was to test whether cataloging public T cell receptors could identify signatures of past pathogen exposure. In addition to the first cohort of 500 to 850 subjects, a separate validation cohort of about 120 different subjects was used. High-throughput TCR immunosequencing, statistical association of individual TCRs with disease status, and machine learning were combined to predict cytomegalovirus infection status.

Libraries were constructed by the immunoSEQ multiplex PCR assay. Regarding the original processing steps: To diagnose cytomegalovirus status from the catalog of TCR beta chain sequences, a statistical classification framework was built. Here the immuneACCESS table is served through TCRdb, limited to in-frame sequences with V and J called. Missing clones are a known gap in these copies; in checked studies unresolved V genes cover under half, and the rest lacks a known reason. Clone size and the V and J calls come from that table; the DNA yielded D and trimming. Across this sample there are 150,000 or so clones, with just over 85% seen only once. The ten largest clonotypes hold 2.1% of the sample. This clone was seen a few times. Its antigen has not been determined. Per-base quality was not reported, and no clone a single base away is much larger than it. The donors belonged to the validation cohort of approximately 130 subjects, which was separate from the roughly 670-subject first cohort.

V loses 2 bases of germline sequence and J loses 5 bases, and the interval between the two ends is 6 bases. Its CDR3 holds 11 amino acids, cysteine through phenylalanine. The only DNA kept is the CDR3, 33 bases in frame from the first base. CDR1 DFQATT and CDR2 SNEGSKA are derived from the germline V gene (reference sequence). Overall study results and their limits: Subsequent analysis determined that TCRs grouped into clusters in the first cohort also showed a tendency toward co-occurrence across the roughly 130 validation repertoires, and approximately 93% of cluster scores exceeded 0. A later analysis had no HLA typing for the validation cohort, so co-occurrence there was scored across all 130 or so repertoires. While some public TCRs were present in many individuals, most TCR sequences turned up only very rarely across donors. According to the authors, the approach could potentially be generalized to other disease states and immunological phenotypes. The study gave a list of roughly 150 TCR beta chains associated with cytomegalovirus. In vitro tests confirmed that a few of the cytomegalovirus-associated TCR beta chains recognize cytomegalovirus antigens. The classifier was reported to diagnose cytomegalovirus status with high specificity and sensitivity in both the original and validation cohorts.

The sample was PBMCs. The origin of this receptor is a human donor in good health. The rearranged chain carries TRBV20-1 and TRBJ1-2; confidence is insufficient to name the D gene. This receptor carries the CDR3 CSARTRYGYTF. In nucleotides, the sequence is TGCAGTGCTAGAACACGATATGGCTACACCTTC.